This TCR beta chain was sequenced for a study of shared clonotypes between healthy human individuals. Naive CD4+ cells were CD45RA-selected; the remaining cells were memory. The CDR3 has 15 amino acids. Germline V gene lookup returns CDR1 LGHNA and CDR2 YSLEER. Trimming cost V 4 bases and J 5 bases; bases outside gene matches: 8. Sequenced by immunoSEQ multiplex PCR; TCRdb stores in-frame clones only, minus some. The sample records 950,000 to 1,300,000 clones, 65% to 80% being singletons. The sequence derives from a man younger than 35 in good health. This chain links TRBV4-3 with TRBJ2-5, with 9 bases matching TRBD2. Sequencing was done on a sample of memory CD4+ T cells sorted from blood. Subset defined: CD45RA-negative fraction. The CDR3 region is CASSPGGLATETQYF. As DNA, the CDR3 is TGCGCCAGCAGCCCGGGCGGACTAGCGACGGAGACCCAGTACTTC.